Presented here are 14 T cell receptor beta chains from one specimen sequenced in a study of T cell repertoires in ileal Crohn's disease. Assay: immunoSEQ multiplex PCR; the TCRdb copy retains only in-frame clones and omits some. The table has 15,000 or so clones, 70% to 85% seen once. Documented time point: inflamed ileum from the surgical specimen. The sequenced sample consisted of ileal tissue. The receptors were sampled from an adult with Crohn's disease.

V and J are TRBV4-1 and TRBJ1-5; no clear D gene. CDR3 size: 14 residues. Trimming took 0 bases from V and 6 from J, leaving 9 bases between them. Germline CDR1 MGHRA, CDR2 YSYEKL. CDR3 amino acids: CASSQEGFLQPQHF. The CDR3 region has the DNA TGCGCCAGCAGCCAAGAGGGGTTCCTTCAGCCCCAGCATTTT.

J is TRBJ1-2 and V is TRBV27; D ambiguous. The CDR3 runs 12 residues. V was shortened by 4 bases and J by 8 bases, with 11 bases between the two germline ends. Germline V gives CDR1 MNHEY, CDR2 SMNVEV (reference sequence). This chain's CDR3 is CASSSLEGGYTF. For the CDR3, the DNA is TGTGCCAGCAGTTCTTTGGAAGGGGGCTACACCTTC.

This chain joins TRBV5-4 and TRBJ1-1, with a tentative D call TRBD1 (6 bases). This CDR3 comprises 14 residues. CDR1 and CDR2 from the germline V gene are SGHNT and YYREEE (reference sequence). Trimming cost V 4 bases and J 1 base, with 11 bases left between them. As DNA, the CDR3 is TGTGCCAGCAGCCCCAGGGGAGGGAACACTGAAGCTTTCTTT. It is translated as CASSPRGGNTEAFF. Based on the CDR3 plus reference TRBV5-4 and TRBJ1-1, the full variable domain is ETGVTQSPTHLIKTRGQQVTLRCSSQSGHNTVSWYQQALGQGPQFIFQYYREEENGRGNFPPRFSGLQFPNYSSELNVNALELDDSALYLCASSPRGGNTEAFFGQGTRLTVV.

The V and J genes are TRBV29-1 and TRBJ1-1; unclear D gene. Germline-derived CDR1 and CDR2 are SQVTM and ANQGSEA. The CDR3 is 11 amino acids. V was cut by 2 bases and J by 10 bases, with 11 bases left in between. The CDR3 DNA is TGCAGCGTTGAAATTAACCGTCTAGCTTTCTTT. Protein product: CSVEINRLAFF.

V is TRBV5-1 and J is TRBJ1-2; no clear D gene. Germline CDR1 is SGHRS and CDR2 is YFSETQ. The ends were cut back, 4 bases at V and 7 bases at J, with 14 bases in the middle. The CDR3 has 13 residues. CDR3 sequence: CASSPGGSRGYTF. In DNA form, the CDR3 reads TGCGCCAGCAGCCCTGGCGGGTCTCGTGGCTACACCTTC.

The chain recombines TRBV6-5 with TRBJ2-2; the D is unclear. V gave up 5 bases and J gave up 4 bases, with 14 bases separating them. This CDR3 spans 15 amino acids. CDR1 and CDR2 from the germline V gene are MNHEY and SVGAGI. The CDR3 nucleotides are TGTGCCAGCAGTAGTCCCCGACGGAGCACCGGGGAGCTGTTTTTT. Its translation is CASSSPRRSTGELFF.

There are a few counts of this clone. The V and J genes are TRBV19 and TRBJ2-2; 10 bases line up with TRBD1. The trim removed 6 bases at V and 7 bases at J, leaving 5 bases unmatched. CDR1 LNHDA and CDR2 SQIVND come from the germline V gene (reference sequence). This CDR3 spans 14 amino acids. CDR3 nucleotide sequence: TGTGCCAGTAGGCGGGGACAGGGGATCGGGGAGCTGTTTTTT. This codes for CASRRGQGIGELFF.

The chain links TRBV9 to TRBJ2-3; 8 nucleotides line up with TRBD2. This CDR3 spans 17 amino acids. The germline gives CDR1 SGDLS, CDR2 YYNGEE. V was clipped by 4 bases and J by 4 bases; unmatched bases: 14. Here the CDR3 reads CASSRLLAGTGADTQYF. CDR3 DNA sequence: TGTGCCAGCAGCCGTCTTTTAGCGGGGACTGGGGCAGATACGCAGTATTTT.

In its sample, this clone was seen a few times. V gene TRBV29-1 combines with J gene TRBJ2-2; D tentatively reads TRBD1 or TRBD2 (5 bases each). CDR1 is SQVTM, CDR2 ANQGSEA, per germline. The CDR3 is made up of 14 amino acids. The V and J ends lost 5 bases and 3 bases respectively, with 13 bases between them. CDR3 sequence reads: CSVQRGDHTGELFF. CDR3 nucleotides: TGCAGCGTTCAACGTGGGGACCACACCGGGGAGCTGTTTTTT.

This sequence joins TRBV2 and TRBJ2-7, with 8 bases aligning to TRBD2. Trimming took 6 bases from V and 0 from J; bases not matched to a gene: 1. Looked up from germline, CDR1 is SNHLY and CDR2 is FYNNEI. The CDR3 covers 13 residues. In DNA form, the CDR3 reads TGTGCCAGCAGCGGGGGGGACTCCTACGAGCAGTACTTC. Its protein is CASSGGDSYEQYF.

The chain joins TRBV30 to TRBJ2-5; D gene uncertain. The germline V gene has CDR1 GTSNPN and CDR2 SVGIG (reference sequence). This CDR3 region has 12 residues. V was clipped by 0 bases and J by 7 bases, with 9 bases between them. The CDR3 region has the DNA TGTGCCTGGAGTGTCCAACTGGGGACCCAGTACTTC. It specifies CAWSVQLGTQYF.

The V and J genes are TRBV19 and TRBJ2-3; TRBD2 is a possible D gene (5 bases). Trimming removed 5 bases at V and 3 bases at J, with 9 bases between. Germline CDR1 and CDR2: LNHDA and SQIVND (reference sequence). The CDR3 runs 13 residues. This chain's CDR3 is CASSGRVTDTQYF. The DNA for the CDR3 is TGTGCCAGTAGTGGGCGGGTTACAGATACGCAGTATTTT.

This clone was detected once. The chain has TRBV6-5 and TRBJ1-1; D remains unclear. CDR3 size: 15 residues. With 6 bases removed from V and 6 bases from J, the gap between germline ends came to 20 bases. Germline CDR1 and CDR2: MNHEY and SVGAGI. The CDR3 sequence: CASSLHDRPDSEAFF. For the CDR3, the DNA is TGTGCCAGCAGCCTCCATGACCGGCCGGATTCTGAAGCTTTCTTT.

CDR3 residues: CASSERQDNQPQHF. CDR3 coding DNA: TGTGCCAGCAGTGAAAGACAGGACAATCAGCCCCAGCATTTT. The V call is TRBV2, the J call TRBJ1-5; a possible D gene is TRBD1 (6 bases). The CDR3 is 14 residues long. Germline V gene sequence: CDR1 SNHLY, CDR2 FYNNEI. V lost 2 bases and J lost 3, with 8 bases in between.